This passage covers 15 T cell receptor beta chains from one sample sequenced in a study of blood T cells in healthy people across ages (dated by TCRdb to 2014 to 2015). Receptors were amplified or captured by 5' RACE. Sequencing relied on an Illumina HiSeq 2500. A second about 7 to 11 cycle PCR used a sample-barcoded 5' primer and a J-beta primer mix. TCRdb trimmed public reads at Q25 via fastp, called clones via MiXCR and kept in-frame beta chains. Each entry is one CDR3 protein sequence, shown with its most common DNA and genes. Here the sample has about 540,000 distinct CDR3 sequences; under 30% occur a single time. Approximately 10% of the sample is held by the ten biggest clonotypes. The same specimen was also included in a second study, on T cells of mothers and their children.

Sequenced material: blood. The source of these receptors is a boy younger than 18 in good health.

This rearrangement joins TRBV19 to TRBJ2-3; D is possibly TRBD1 or TRBD2 (5 bases each). Looked up from germline, CDR1 is LNHDA and CDR2 is SQIVND (reference sequence). This CDR3 is built from 16 residues. Trimming took off 5 bases at V and 4 bases at J, with 19 bases between the two ends. CDR3 bases: TGTGCCAGTAGTCCTCCCCCGGGACGTGGGGCAGATACGCAGTATTTT. Protein product: CASSPPPGRGADTQYF.

The J gene is TRBJ1-2, the V gene TRBV15; D not certain. This CDR3 has 13 amino acids. Trimming removed 4 bases at V and 7 bases at J, with 13 bases between. Germline CDR1 reads LNHNV; CDR2 reads YYDKDF (reference sequence). The CDR3 sequence: CATSMGITSGYTF. For the CDR3, the DNA is TGTGCCACCAGCATGGGAATAACAAGTGGCTACACCTTC.

The V gene is TRBV21-1, the J gene TRBJ2-5. TRBV21-1 is an annotated pseudogene. This CDR3 contains 10 residues. The CDR3 reads CASRPETQYF. The CDR3 DNA sequence: TGTGCCAGCCGCCCAGAGACCCAGTACTTC.

The CDR3 DNA reads TGTGCCAGCAGGAATACCCGGGTTAGCGGGGTCCTTAGGGAGACCCAGTACTTC. Translation gives CASRNTRVSGVLRETQYF. The chain recombines TRBV5-6 with TRBJ2-5, with 8 bases matching TRBD2. The CDR3 has 18 residues. With 5 bases clipped from V and 5 bases from J, the junction kept 20 bases outside the gene matches. Germline CDR1 and CDR2: SGHDT and YYEEEE.

A word on this clonotype: The CDR3 carries no conserved terminal phenylalanine or tryptophan, so it likely arises from a read error. No DNA is shown, since the ends of the CDR3 on it are uncertain; the CDR3 is the one TCRdb lists. The chain carries TRBV6-2 or TRBV6-3 and TRBJ2-1; TRBD1 was called by the table and not checked on the DNA. Germline CDR1 reads MNHEY; CDR2 reads SVGEGT. Counting both end residues, the CDR3 totals 12 amino acids. CDR3 protein: CASSYSGTGFSL.

This clonotype occurred a few times. The chain couples TRBV6-6 to TRBJ1-6; no reliable D call. The CDR3 is 15 amino acids. Germline V gene data show CDR1 as MNHNY and CDR2 as SVGAGI (reference sequence). The V gene lost 3 bases and the J gene lost 6 bases, with 12 bases spanning the gap. The CDR3 is CASSYRADGNSPLHF. The CDR3, as DNA: TGTGCCAGCAGTTATCGGGCGGACGGTAATTCACCCCTCCACTTT.

This clonotype has only a few counts. The V and J genes are TRBV10-3 and TRBJ2-7, with 7 bases that match TRBD1. V shed 1 base, J shed 4 bases, and the junction held 4 bases outside the gene matches. From germline, CDR1 is ENHRY and CDR2 SYGVKD. The CDR3 consists of 14 residues. The CDR3 sequence: CAISEFTGEYEQYF. The CDR3 DNA sequence: TGTGCCATCAGTGAGTTCACAGGGGAGTACGAGCAGTACTTC.

The CDR3 loop is CASSPGPAGIRYEQYF. As DNA, the CDR3 is TGTGCCAGCAGCCCCGGTCCAGCGGGAATTCGGTATGAGCAGTACTTC. V is TRBV7-2 and J is TRBJ2-5, with TRBD2 matching over 7 bases. This CDR3 spans 16 amino acids. Germline CDR1 SGHTA, CDR2 FQGNSA. V was clipped by 5 bases and J by 11 bases; unmatched bases: 20.

This clonotype was observed a handful of times. The chain couples TRBV14 to TRBJ2-5, with 9 positions matching TRBD2. With the DNA end fitting TRBJ2-7 better, the J assignment may be wrong. Germline V CDR1 and CDR2: SGHDN, FVKESK. This CDR3 region has 16 residues. The CDR3 here is CASSPLTGLAGSEQYF. The DNA for the CDR3 is TGTGCCAGCAGCCCACTTACGGGGCTAGCGGGATCCGAGCAGTACTTC.

This clonotype has more than one count but fewer than ten. V and J are TRBV28 and TRBJ2-3, with 8 bases that match TRBD2. The germline V gene has CDR1 MDHEN and CDR2 SYDVKM. The CDR3 sequence is 15 residues long. V lost 6 bases and J lost 7; bases outside the gene matches: 12. The CDR3, as DNA: TGTGCCAGCAGCCAAAGCGGGGGCGCATTGCATACGCAGTATTTT. Residues: CASSQSGGALHTQYF.

This clonotype was seen many times. The chain recombines TRBV28 with TRBJ2-5; possible D gene TRBD1, 8 bases. The end of the DNA fits TRBJ2-1 better, so the J call may be wrong. The germline V gene encodes CDR1 MDHEN and CDR2 SYDVKM. The CDR3 covers 14 residues. CDR3 DNA: TGTGCCAGCTCTTTACAGGGGGGGACACTAAAGCAGTTCTTC. Translating gives CASSLQGGTLKQFF.

The V call is TRBV6-1, the J call TRBJ2-4; 9 positions match TRBD2. This CDR3 is 18 amino acids long. Germline CDR1 is MNHNS and CDR2 is SASEGT. The J segment lost 1 base and the V segment lost 2 bases, leaving 9 bases of the junction unmatched. The CDR3 DNA reads as TGTGCCAGCAGTGAACTAGTCCCTAGCGGGACGGCCAAAAACATTCAGTACTTC. This translates into CASSELVPSGTAKNIQYF.

The J gene is TRBJ2-2, the V gene TRBV10-3; D is undetermined. Trimming left V 3 bases short and J 2 bases short, with 4 bases between. The germline gives CDR1 ENHRY, CDR2 SYGVKD. The CDR3 runs 13 residues. The CDR3 here is CAISDLNTGELFF. The CDR3 DNA follows: TGTGCCATCAGTGACCTTAACACCGGGGAGCTGTTTTTT.

The rearrangement joins TRBV12-3 or TRBV12-4 to TRBJ1-4, with 9 bases aligning to TRBD1. The CDR3 totals 14 residues. Trimming at V came to 6 bases and at J to 4 bases, leaving 3 bases not matched to a gene. In DNA, the CDR3 is TGTGCCAGCAGCCAGACAGGGGGTAATGAAAAACTGTTTTTT. Amino acid sequence: CASSQTGGNEKLFF.

The rearrangement uses TRBV4-1 and TRBJ2-6; D might be TRBD1 (6 bases). The CDR3 has 18 residues. Germline V gene data show CDR1 as MGHRA and CDR2 as YSYEKL. V was clipped by 5 bases and J by 2 bases, with 19 bases between them. DNA for the CDR3: TGCGCCAGCAGCTTTTGGACAGCCCGATCCCCTGGGGCCAACGTCCTGACTTTC. It specifies CASSFWTARSPGANVLTF.